This T cell receptor (beta chain) was documented in a study of radiotherapy plus CTLA-4 blockade in lung cancer. In the study overall: Patients showed objective responses in 18% of cases, and disease control was achieved by approximately 31%. Study findings and constraints: TCR clones from tumors expanded in blood after radiotherapy plus ipilimumab.

Sequencing was performed with immunoSEQ multiplex PCR; in TCRdb, only in-frame clones are kept and a portion is missing. Of tens of thousands of clones listed, around 79% were seen once; the top ten hold 8.9%. The germline V gene encodes CDR1 SGHTA and CDR2 FQGNSA. V trimming: 4 bases; J trimming: 7 bases; junction bases outside the gene matches: 12. The CDR3 is 16 residues long. Focal radiation and CTLA-4 blockade (ipilimumab) were tested in chemo-refractory metastatic non-small-cell lung cancer patients. This clone appeared once. What it binds is unknown. This sample comprised peripheral blood, obtained from a patient treated with radiotherapy plus ipilimumab. The V and J genes are TRBV7-2 and TRBJ2-7; 11 nucleotides agree with TRBD2. The clonotype comes from a human donor with non-small cell lung cancer who had stable disease on radiotherapy plus ipilimumab. The CDR3 DNA sequence: TGTGCCAGCAGCTCGTCCCTAGCGGGGGGTGGTCGGGAGCAGTACTTC. It codes for CASSSSLAGGGREQYF.